This T cell receptor (beta chain) comes out of a study of molecular identifiers for immune sequencing clone quantification. Study details: Replicates involved a five-way split of RNA from about 19,000 or 110,000 naive CD8 cells, with sequencing of four.

TCRdb re-analysed the PCR reads in MiXCR, keeping a single row per CDR3 protein. Here the sample spans about 640,000 distinct CDR3 sequences, roughly 21% being singletons. Trimming stripped 4 bases from V and 2 bases from J, with 16 bases between. Germline values: CDR1 PRHDT, CDR2 FYEKMQ (reference sequence). This CDR3 region has 16 residues. This clonotype was seen repeatedly, ten times or more. Every naive CD8 library was made from between roughly 17,000 and 1,000,000 sorted cells with 10%, 30% or 50% RNA. The clonotype comes from a human donor in good health. Some libraries in this study had Jurkat cell RNA spiked in. The source material was naive CD8+ T cells from blood, with Jurkat cell RNA spiked in. Stated subset: FACS-sorted CD8+CD4-CCR7+CD45RA+ naive T cells. The chain employs TRBV13 and TRBJ2-3; no clear D gene. Here the CDR3 DNA reads TGTGCCAGCAGCTACCTTGGACGATTTGACACAGATACGCAGTATTTT. This gives the protein CASSYLGRFDTDTQYF.